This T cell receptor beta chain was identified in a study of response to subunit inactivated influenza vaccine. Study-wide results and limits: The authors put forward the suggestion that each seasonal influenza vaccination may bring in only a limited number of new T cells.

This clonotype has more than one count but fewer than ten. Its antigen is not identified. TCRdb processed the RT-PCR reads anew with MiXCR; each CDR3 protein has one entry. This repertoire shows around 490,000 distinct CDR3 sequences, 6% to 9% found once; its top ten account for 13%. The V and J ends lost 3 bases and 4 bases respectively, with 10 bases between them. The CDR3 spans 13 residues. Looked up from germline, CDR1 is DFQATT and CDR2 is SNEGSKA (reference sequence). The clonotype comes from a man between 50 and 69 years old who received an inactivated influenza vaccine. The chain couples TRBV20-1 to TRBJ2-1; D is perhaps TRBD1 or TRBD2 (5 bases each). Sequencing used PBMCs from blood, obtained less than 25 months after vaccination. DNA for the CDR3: TGCAGTGCTAGTGGGGACCGATACAATGAGCAGTTCTTC. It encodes CSASGDRYNEQFF.